This T cell receptor (beta chain) was sequenced during a study of T-cell memory formation after mild COVID-19. Study-wide results and limits: What remained unconfirmed was the SARS-CoV-2 specificity of second-wave clones peaking on day 37. A second wave expanding day 15 to 37 was CD4+-biased; contracting clones were balanced.

The CDR3 length is 13 residues. V was pared by 4 bases and J by 12 bases, with 6 bases of the junction left unmatched. Germline V gene sequence: CDR1 SGHVS, CDR2 FNYEAQ. Using its own MiXCR run on the 5' RACE reads, TCRdb lists one record per CDR3 protein. The data show about 150,000 distinct CDR3 sequences, almost 25% seen once. Turning to this clonotype: Its antigen is not identified.

The rearrangement joins TRBV7-6 to TRBJ1-6, with TRBD1 matching 7 bases. This TCR was sampled from an adult woman who had mild COVID-19 (a few samples of this study predate the infection). Cell type and time point are not known. Sequencing used PBMCs or a T cell subset sorted from them (not recorded which). The CDR3 protein is CASSSGQPGPLHF. The CDR3 DNA is TGTGCCAGCAGCTCGGGACAGCCCGGACCCCTCCACTTT. The whole variable domain, remainder taken from reference TRBV7-6 and TRBJ1-6, is GAGVSQSPRYKVTKRGQDVALRCDPISGHVSLYWYRQALGQGPEFLTYFNYEAQQDKSGLPNDRFSAERPEGSISTLTIQRTEQRDSAMYRCASSSGQPGPLHFGNGTRLTVT.